The 15 T cell receptor beta chains below all came from one sample that was sequenced in a study of spatial heterogeneity in lung cancer. Each CDR3 protein gets one entry after TCRdb re-called the 5' RACE reads with MiXCR. Among about 38,000 distinct CDR3 sequences listed, 7.5% were seen once. Described time point: sample taken at primary tumor resection. Whole RNA obtained from tumor, nontumor lung or frozen PBMC underwent sequencing without sorting. This specimen was PBMCs, taken at surgery. The receptors were gathered from a male donor with early-stage non-small cell lung cancer.

J is TRBJ2-3 and V is TRBV5-1; D not certain. CDR1 SGHRS and CDR2 YFSETQ come from the germline V gene. Trimming removed 4 bases at V and 2 bases at J, with 5 bases between. The CDR3 runs 12 residues. DNA for the CDR3: TGCGCCAGCAGCGAAACCACAGATACGCAGTATTTT. It is translated as CASSETTDTQYF.

This rearrangement joins TRBV19 to TRBJ1-4; D uncertain. Germline CDR1 is LNHDA and CDR2 is SQIVND (reference sequence). Trimming pared 3 bases from V and 5 bases from J, leaving 4 bases between. The CDR3 has 12 amino acids. CDR3 sequence: CASSIGNEKLFF. Here the CDR3 DNA reads TGTGCCAGTAGTATCGGGAATGAAAAACTGTTTTTT.

This chain joins TRBV6-2 or TRBV6-3 and TRBJ1-5; D unclear. The CDR3 is made up of 12 amino acids. Trimming shortened V by 6 bases and J by 1 base, and 4 bases separated the two germline ends. The germline CDR1 and CDR2 sequences are MNHEY and SVGEGT. CDR3 loop: CASRTSNQPQHF. The DNA of the CDR3 is TGTGCCAGCAGGACCAGCAATCAGCCCCAGCATTTT.

V and J are TRBV6-5 and TRBJ1-4; a possible D gene is TRBD1 (6 bases). Per germline, CDR1 MNHEY and CDR2 SVGAGI. The V gene lost 5 bases and the J gene lost 4 bases, with 8 bases spanning the gap. CDR3 length equals 13 residues. The DNA of the CDR3 is TGTGCCAGCAGTGGACAGCTTAATGAAAAACTGTTTTTT. It specifies CASSGQLNEKLFF.

This clonotype was seen at least ten times. The chain recombines TRBV12-3 or TRBV12-4 with TRBJ2-3; 8 bases line up with TRBD1. This CDR3 contains 15 residues. The ends lost 8 bases at V and 2 bases at J; junction bases unmatched: 9. The CDR3 nucleotides are TGTGCCAGCGGCCGACAGGGGAGGCACACAGATACGCAGTATTTT. Encoded protein: CASGRQGRHTDTQYF.

The J gene is TRBJ2-2, the V gene TRBV7-8; 8 bases agree with TRBD1. V was pared by 5 bases and J by 1 base, with 9 bases of the junction left unmatched. Germline lookup yields CDR1 SGHVS and CDR2 FQNEAQ. The CDR3 consists of 17 residues. CDR3 DNA sequence: TGTGCCAGCAGCCTCAGTTTGGGACAGGTGAACACCGGGGAGCTGTTTTTT. This gives the protein CASSLSLGQVNTGELFF.

The chain recombines TRBV4-3 with TRBJ2-5; D unresolved. This CDR3 has 14 amino acids. Germline lookup yields CDR1 LGHNA and CDR2 YSLEER. V was pared by 0 bases and J by 4 bases, with 9 bases between. The CDR3 DNA reads as TGCGCCAGCAGCCAAGATCAGCGCCCAGAGACCCAGTACTTC. Encoded protein: CASSQDQRPETQYF.

This clonotype occurred many times. The chain couples TRBV5-6 to TRBJ2-1, with 9 positions matching TRBD2. V dropped 4 bases and J dropped 3; count of bases not matched to a gene: 2. The germline CDR1 and CDR2 sequences are SGHDT and YYEEEE. This CDR3 has 14 amino acids. CDR3 sequence: CASSRSGGYNEQFF. CDR3 DNA: TGTGCCAGCAGCCGTAGCGGGGGCTACAATGAGCAGTTCTTC.

In this sample, this clonotype turned up many times. V is TRBV7-9 and J is TRBJ2-4; TRBD2 matches at 9 bases. Losses at the gene ends were 2 bases for V and 13 bases for J; bases not matched to a gene: 12. The CDR3 covers 15 residues. Germline V gene lookup returns CDR1 SEHNR and CDR2 FQNEAQ (reference sequence). CDR3 amino acids: CASSLSGTSTPSQYF. In DNA form, the CDR3 reads TGTGCCAGCAGCTTATCCGGGACTAGCACTCCTAGCCAGTACTTC.

Remarks on this clonotype: A read error may explain this, as a much larger clone is one base away. This chain uses TRBV11-1 with TRBJ2-2, with D perhaps matching TRBD1 (6 bases). The CDR3 consists of 17 residues. Per the germline V gene, CDR1 is SGHAT and CDR2 is FQDESV (reference sequence). Trimming left V 5 bases short and J 1 base short, with 17 bases between. CDR3 in DNA: TGTGCCAGCAGCGAATCCACTTGGGACATGAACACCGGGGAGCTGTTTTTT. Protein sequence: CASSESTWDMNTGELFF. Full variable domain (rest looked up from reference TRBV11-1 and TRBJ2-2): EAEVAQSPRYKITEKSQAVAFWCDPISGHATLYWYRQILGQGPELLVQFQDESVVDDSQLPKDRFSAERLKGVDSTLKIQPAELGDSAMYLCASSESTWDMNTGELFFGEGSRLTVL.

The V gene is TRBV25-1, the J gene TRBJ1-4, with D uncertain. CDR3 length: 15 amino acids. Germline lookup yields CDR1 MGHDK and CDR2 SYGVNS. The V end lost 4 bases, the J end lost 4 bases, and 13 bases lay between the germline ends. The CDR3 DNA is TGTGCCAGCAGTGTTATGGGGAGCCATAATGAAAAACTGTTTTTT. As protein: CASSVMGSHNEKLFF.

The CDR3 DNA sequence: TGTGCCAGCTCACCACCTGGGGCATCTGAAGCTTTCTTT. Encoded protein: CASSPPGASEAFF. This rearrangement joins TRBV18 to TRBJ1-1, with a tentative D call TRBD1 (5 bases). CDR3 length equals 13 residues. CDR1 and CDR2 from the germline V gene are KGHSH and LQKENI. Trimming shortened V by 0 bases and J by 6 bases, and 8 bases separated the two germline ends.

This clonotype was detected many times. The genes are TRBV11-2 and TRBJ2-5; tentative D call: TRBD2 (5 bases). In germline, CDR1 is SGHAT, CDR2 FQNNGV. The CDR3 length is 13 residues. The V gene lost 3 bases and the J gene lost 4 bases, with 9 bases spanning the gap. CDR3 residues: CASSFAAGETQYF. CDR3 nucleotides: TGTGCCAGCAGCTTTGCTGCGGGAGAGACCCAGTACTTC.

This clonotype was seen many times. The CDR3 nucleotides read TGTGCCACTTCGGCGAGGGCAATGAACTATGGCTACACCTTC. This sequence encodes CATSARAMNYGYTF. The chain links TRBV15 to TRBJ1-2; D is undetermined. Germline CDR1 LNHNV, CDR2 YYDKDF (reference sequence). This CDR3 has 14 residues. The V end lost 9 bases, the J end lost 2 bases, and 16 bases lay between the germline ends.

The chain's CDR3 is CASSLVGTGGEAFF. The CDR3 DNA follows: TGTGCCAGCAGCTTAGTAGGGACAGGAGGTGAAGCTTTCTTT. The chain carries TRBV11-3 and TRBJ1-1, with 8 bases matching TRBD1. Germline CDR1 is SGHNT and CDR2 is YENEEA. V was clipped by 1 base and J by 7 bases; unmatched bases: 5. The CDR3 length is 14 residues.